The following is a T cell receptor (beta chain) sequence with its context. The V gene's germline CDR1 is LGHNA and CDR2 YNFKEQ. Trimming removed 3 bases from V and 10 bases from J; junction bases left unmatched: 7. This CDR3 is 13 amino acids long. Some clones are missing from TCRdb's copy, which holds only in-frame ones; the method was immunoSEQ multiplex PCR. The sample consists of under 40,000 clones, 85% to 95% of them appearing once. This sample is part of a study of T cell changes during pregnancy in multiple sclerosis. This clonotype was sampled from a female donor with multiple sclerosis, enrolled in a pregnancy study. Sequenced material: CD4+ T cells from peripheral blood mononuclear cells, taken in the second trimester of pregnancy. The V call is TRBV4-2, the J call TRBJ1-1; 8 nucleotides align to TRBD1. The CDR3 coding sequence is TGTGCCAGCAGCCAGACAGGGGTGGTGGGAGCTTTCTTT. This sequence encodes CASSQTGVVGAFF.